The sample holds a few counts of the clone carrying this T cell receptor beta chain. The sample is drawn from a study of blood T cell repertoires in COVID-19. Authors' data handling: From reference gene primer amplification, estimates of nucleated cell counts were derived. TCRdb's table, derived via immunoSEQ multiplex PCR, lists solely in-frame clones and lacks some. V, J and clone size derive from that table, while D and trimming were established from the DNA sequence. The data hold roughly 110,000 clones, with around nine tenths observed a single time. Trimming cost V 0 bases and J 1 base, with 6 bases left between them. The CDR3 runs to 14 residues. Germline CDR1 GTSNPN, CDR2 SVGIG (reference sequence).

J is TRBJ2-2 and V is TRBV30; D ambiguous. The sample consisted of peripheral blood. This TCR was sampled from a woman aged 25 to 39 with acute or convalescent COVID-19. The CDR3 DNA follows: TGTGCCTGGAGTGTAGAGGTGAACACCGGGGAGCTGTTTTTT. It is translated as CAWSVEVNTGELFF.